The clone carrying this T cell receptor beta chain occurred many times. Per the original methods: The distant-metastasis classifier for papillary thyroid cancer was built from CDR3 differences across clinicopathological groups. TCRdb reprocessed the PCR reads using MiXCR. TCRdb, not the original authors, processed these V and J calls. Of fewer than 25,000 clones detected, 15% to 20% appear once; the ten largest clones hold about 9.4%. Looked up from germline, CDR1 is DFQATT and CDR2 is SNEGSKA (reference sequence). Trimming removed 3 bases at V and 4 bases at J, with 13 bases between. The CDR3 loop spans 13 amino acids. The data were taken from a study of metastatic and nonmetastatic thyroid tumors. Not a single patient had been given any form of treatment at any point before undergoing thyroid surgery.

Sequenced sample: tumor tissue. The sequence derives from a female donor with papillary thyroid cancer or a benign thyroid nodule (not recorded which). Some clones in this sample may be carry-over from other donors' samples. The chain joins TRBV20-1 to TRBJ2-7; either TRBD1 or TRBD2 may supply D (5 bases each). The CDR3 nucleotides read TGCAGTGCTAGGGGGGTCGTGGAATACGAGCAGTACTTC. It yields the protein CSARGVVEYEQYF.